This T cell receptor (beta chain) was obtained from a study of control samples from healthy donors and cancer patients. V shed 2 bases and J shed 1 base, with 10 bases lying between them. The V gene's germline CDR1 is SGHNT and CDR2 YYREEE (reference sequence). The CDR3 length is 15 residues. Profiled with immunoSEQ multiplex PCR; TCRdb holds only in-frame clones, not every one. The sample includes about 130,000 clones, around 92% of them seen just once. The chain links TRBV5-4 to TRBJ2-1, with D uncertain. The sequence came from a woman in her 50s in good health. The source material was blood. CDR3 DNA sequence: TGTGCCAGCAGCTTCCAGGTAGGGTCCTACAATGAGCAGTTCTTC. It yields the protein CASSFQVGSYNEQFF.